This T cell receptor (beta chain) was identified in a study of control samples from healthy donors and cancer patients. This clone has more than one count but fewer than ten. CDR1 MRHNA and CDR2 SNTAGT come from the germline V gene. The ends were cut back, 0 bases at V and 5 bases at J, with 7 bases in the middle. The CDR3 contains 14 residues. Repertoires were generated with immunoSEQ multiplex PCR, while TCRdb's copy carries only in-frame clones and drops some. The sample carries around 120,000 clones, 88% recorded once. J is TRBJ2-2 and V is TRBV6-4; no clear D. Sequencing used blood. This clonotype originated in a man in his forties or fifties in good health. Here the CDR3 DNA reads TGTGCCAGCAGTGACTCCCCGGAGACCGGGGAGCTGTTTTTT. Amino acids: CASSDSPETGELFF.